This TCR beta chain was profiled in a study of T cells expressing NK-cell markers. Study-level information: Each TCR beta repertoire originated in sorted T cells that were CD3+CD56+NKG2C+, CD3+CD56+NKG2C- or CD3+CD56-NKG2C+. Out of eight donors sequenced, seven tested HCMV-seropositive and the remaining one seronegative. Regarding the study as a whole: These clonotypes, the leaders elsewhere, also led the CD3+CD56-NKG2C+ fraction in several donors.

Reprocessing the 5' RACE reads, TCRdb reports a single entry for every CDR3 protein and omits DNA. The sample holds hundreds of thousands of distinct CDR3 sequences. The germline gives CDR1 SGHTA, CDR2 FQGNSA. The CDR3 covers 17 residues. Concerning this clonotype: Antigen: not known.

The origin of this receptor is a woman aged 18 to 75 in good health. This chain joins TRBV7-2 and TRBJ2-3; TCRdb outputs TRBD2, but without DNA this stays unchecked. Sequenced: blood T cells: a sorted CD56 or NKG2C T cell subset, CD4+ or CD8+ T cells, or bulk PBMC T cells (not recorded which). The CDR3 is CASSLYFGGRSTDTQYF.